What follows describes a single TCR beta chain. After re-calling the 5' RACE reads, TCRdb lists one entry per CDR3 protein, DNA absent. The sample totals approximately 420,000 distinct CDR3 sequences; its top ten clones hold roughly 10%. The entry originates in a study of T cells expressing NK-cell markers. The CDR3 runs 15 residues. Germline CDR1 is SGHAT and CDR2 is FQNNGV. V is TRBV11-2 and J is TRBJ2-5; no DNA is available, so the TRBD1 call from TCRdb remains unchecked. The TCR sequence derives from a woman aged 50 to 60 in good health. Sequenced: blood T cells: a sorted CD56 or NKG2C T cell subset, CD4+ or CD8+ T cells, or bulk PBMC T cells (not recorded which). The chain's CDR3 is CASSPRSNAKETQYF.